This is a list of T cell receptor beta chains from one sample in a study of long-term antiretroviral therapy in people with HIV. TCRdb's copy holds only in-frame clones and misses some; the assay was immunoSEQ multiplex PCR. The profile shows over 15,000 clones, 84% of them singletons. The sequenced sample was unsorted PBMCs, obtained 0.9 years after starting antiretroviral therapy. The receptors come from a man in his late teens or twenties with HIV. The CDR3 runs from the conserved cysteine through the conserved F or W. Each record gives: CDR3 length, D gene, V gene, J gene, CDR3 protein. A D gene is named only where the DNA matches it firmly.

17,NA,TRBV18,TRBJ2-5,CASSPQAEGAGRETQYF
13,TRBD1,TRBV2,TRBJ1-1,CATTDRGGTEAFF
13,NA,TRBV5-1,TRBJ1-2,CASSLVGGNSYTF
15,TRBD1,TRBV25-1,TRBJ1-1,CASSEGDRGNTEAFF
12,TRBD1,TRBV10-3,TRBJ2-7,CAISVGQYEQYF
17,TRBD1,TRBV18,TRBJ2-6,CASSPRTGNSGANVLTF
12,NA,TRBV7-9,TRBJ1-3,CASRALSNTIYF
13,TRBD1,TRBV5-1,TRBJ2-5,CASSEGQGDTQYF
12,NA,TRBV11-1,TRBJ2-5,CASSSRGETQYF
16,NA,TRBV5-4,TRBJ1-3,CASSLARGNSGNTIYF
15,TRBD1,TRBV7-9,TRBJ2-2,CASSYRGTATGELFF
17,TRBD1,TRBV5-1,TRBJ1-4,CASSSDRGPLTNEKLFF
16,TRBD1,TRBV28,TRBJ2-3,CASSFFGTGSTDTQYF
16,TRBD2,TRBV11-2,TRBJ2-1,CASSVLSGGPYNEQFF
14,NA,TRBV27,TRBJ1-2,CASSLNRGVYGYTF
15,TRBD1,TRBV10-3,TRBJ1-6,CAIRDNTGDNSPLHF
16,NA,TRBV7-9,TRBJ2-5,CASSRRAGRAWETQYF
11,NA,TRBV6-6,TRBJ1-4,CASSPAQKLFF
15,TRBD1,TRBV30,TRBJ1-3,CASKTGLNSGNTIYF
13,NA,TRBV9,TRBJ2-1,CASSVVEANEQFF
15,TRBD1,TRBV2,TRBJ2-7,CASSRGQAASYEQYF
14,NA,TRBV19,TRBJ2-5,CASSTWGGQETQYF
13,NA,TRBV5-1,TRBJ1-1,CASSLEGNTEAFF
14,NA,TRBV7-7,TRBJ2-1,CASSLPHSYNEQFF
16,NA,TRBV4-1,TRBJ1-2,CASSQDPQGRSYGYTF
14,NA,TRBV7-9,TRBJ1-1,CASSRLGVDTEAFF
15,TRBD1,TRBV6-1,TRBJ1-3,CASCQQGTSGNTIYF
15,NA,TRBV9,TRBJ1-3,CASSVVPRLGNTIYF
13,NA,TRBV30,TRBJ1-2,CAWDLGTVYGYTF
12,NA,TRBV7-9,TRBJ1-1,CASSLGDVKAFF
15,NA,TRBV6-5,TRBJ1-3,CASSYSGAQGNTIYF
16,TRBD2,TRBV7-9,TRBJ2-1,CASSSTGGVQFNEQFF
14,NA,TRBV28,TRBJ1-4,CASSLGGANEKLFF
13,NA,TRBV18,TRBJ2-2,CASSPLGPGELFF
16,NA,TRBV5-1,TRBJ1-3,CASSLPAVHSGNTIYF
13,TRBD1,TRBV9,TRBJ1-1,CASSVVSGGEAFF
14,NA,TRBV29-1,TRBJ2-3,CSAAVGDSTDTQYF
13,NA,TRBV6-5,TRBJ1-2,CASSLTATYGYTF
15,NA,TRBV2,TRBJ2-2,CASSGPDGYTGELFF
12,NA,TRBV23-1,TRBJ1-1,CASSPQVSQAFF
14,NA,TRBV30,TRBJ1-1,CAWEAGTMNTEAFF
14,NA,TRBV7-2,TRBJ2-1,CASSLRDHLDEQFF
15,NA,TRBV4-1,TRBJ2-7,CASSPGAGESYEQYF
14,NA,TRBV6-6,TRBJ1-5,CASSYGPVNQPQHF
18,TRBD1,TRBV2,TRBJ2-7,CATFIRPPTGTGVYEQYF
18,NA,TRBV27,TRBJ2-1,CASRTPLGRAGSYNEQFF
13,TRBD1,TRBV10-1,TRBJ2-3,CASKDRATDTQYF
16,TRBD1,TRBV7-9,TRBJ1-2,CASSKGLRTGYHGYTF
14,NA,TRBV10-3,TRBJ1-5,CAISESGSNQPQHF
16,NA,TRBV4-2,TRBJ1-6,CASSQDGSSYNSPLHF
14,NA,TRBV2,TRBJ1-4,CASSYSPENEKLFF
13,NA,TRBV6-5,TRBJ1-2,CASSRDPRSGYTF
11,NA,TRBV6-5,TRBJ1-3,CASSYLNTIYF
13,NA,TRBV11-2,TRBJ2-7,CASSLGVSYEQYF
16,NA,TRBV6-5,TRBJ2-7,CASSYSSLRASYEQYF
14,TRBD1,TRBV6-5,TRBJ1-1,CASSLQGGRTEAFF
15,NA,TRBV7-9,TRBJ2-1,CASSLAGGTYNEQFF
14,TRBD1,TRBV5-4,TRBJ1-6,CASSWGQANSPLHF
10,NA,TRBV29-1,TRBJ2-3,CSGGGDTQYF
14,NA,TRBV28,TRBJ2-2,CASSIQGSAGELFF